One and the same sample provided the 28 T cell receptor beta chains below, sequenced in a study of control samples from healthy donors and cancer patients. The method was immunoSEQ multiplex PCR; TCRdb's version includes in-frame clones alone and lacks a portion of them. The table lists approximately 150,000 clones, around 90% of them singletons. The specimen was blood. These receptors all come from a man between 18 and 35 years old in good health.

The chain links TRBV18 to TRBJ2-7; the D is unclear. The CDR3 is 14 residues long. V lost 2 bases and J 2 bases, leaving 10 bases between the germline ends. Looked up from germline, CDR1 is KGHSH and CDR2 is LQKENI. This chain's CDR3 is CASSPDRQAYEQYF. As DNA, the CDR3 is TGTGCCAGCTCACCAGATCGGCAAGCCTACGAGCAGTACTTC.

This chain connects TRBV19 to TRBJ1-6; possible D gene TRBD1, 5 bases. CDR3 length: 15 residues. Germline CDR1 and CDR2: LNHDA and SQIVND (reference sequence). Trimming shortened V by 3 bases and J by 7 bases, and 13 bases separated the two germline ends. In DNA form, the CDR3 reads TGTGCCAGTAGTATGGAGGGGCTGACAAATTCACCCCTCCACTTT. Its translation: CASSMEGLTNSPLHF.

The chain has TRBV7-9 and TRBJ1-5; D is possibly TRBD1 (5 bases). Germline V gene sequence: CDR1 SEHNR, CDR2 FQNEAQ (reference sequence). The CDR3 sequence is 16 residues long. Trimming removed 5 bases at V and 5 bases at J, with 19 bases between. The CDR3 DNA is TGTGCCAGCAGCCCCGGATTGGGGACGGGGGATCAGCCCCAGCATTTT. Translation: CASSPGLGTGDQPQHF.

The rearrangement links TRBV4-3 to TRBJ2-3, with TRBD2 matching over 9 bases. The J segment lost 4 bases and the V segment lost 0 bases, leaving 5 bases of the junction unmatched. Looked up from germline, CDR1 is LGHNA and CDR2 is YSLEER. The CDR3 has 16 residues. CDR3 sequence (DNA): TGCGCCAGCAGCCAAGATCGGCCTAGCGGGGCAGATACGCAGTATTTT. This sequence encodes CASSQDRPSGADTQYF.

This clone came up a few times. The CDR3 region is CASSPPGQTKYEQYF. CDR3 DNA: TGCGCCAGCAGCCCGCCGGGACAGACTAAATACGAGCAGTACTTC. The V gene is TRBV5-1, the J gene TRBJ2-7; TRBD1 agrees at 7 bases. CDR1 and CDR2 from the germline V gene are SGHRS and YFSETQ. The CDR3 totals 15 residues. V lost 4 bases to trimming and J lost 4 bases; unmatched junction nucleotides: 11.

The chain joins TRBV5-1 to TRBJ1-2, with 11 bases lining up with TRBD1. The CDR3 is 14 amino acids. The trim removed 5 bases at V and 3 bases at J, leaving 3 bases unmatched. The V gene's germline CDR1 is SGHRS and CDR2 YFSETQ. CDR3 DNA sequence: TGCGCCAGCAGACTGGGACAGGGGGACTATGGCTACACCTTC. Encoded protein: CASRLGQGDYGYTF.

The V gene is TRBV2, the J gene TRBJ2-1; D is unresolved. V lost 7 bases and J 6 bases, leaving 16 bases between the germline ends. Looked up from germline, CDR1 is SNHLY and CDR2 is FYNNEI. The CDR3 has 14 residues. This CDR3 is CASIPRSSGNEQFF. The CDR3 DNA reads as TGTGCCAGCATTCCTAGGTCGTCTGGCAATGAGCAGTTCTTC.

The V call is TRBV27, the J call TRBJ1-1; 8 bases map to TRBD1. The CDR3 spans 15 residues. The J segment lost 4 bases and the V segment lost 5 bases, leaving 9 bases of the junction unmatched. Germline V CDR1 and CDR2: MNHEY, SMNVEV (reference sequence). The CDR3 DNA reads as TGTGCCAGCAGTCCCCAAATACAGGGGGGCACTGAAGCTTTCTTT. The encoded protein is CASSPQIQGGTEAFF.

The rearrangement links TRBV5-6 to TRBJ1-5, with 8 bases lining up with TRBD1. CDR3 length: 17 residues. Trimming cost V 3 bases and J 1 base; bases outside gene matches: 9. Germline V gene data show CDR1 as SGHDT and CDR2 as YYEEEE. DNA for the CDR3: TGTGCCAGCAGCTCCAGGACAGGGACGATCAGCAATCAGCCCCAGCATTTT. Residues: CASSSRTGTISNQPQHF. The variable domain in full, completed from reference TRBV5-6 and TRBJ1-5, reads DAGVTQSPTHLIKTRGQQVTLRCSPKSGHDTVSWYQQALGQGPQFIFQYYEEEERQRGNFPDRFSGHQFPNYSSELNVNALLLGDSALYLCASSSRTGTISNQPQHFGDGTRLSIL.

The genes are TRBV6-1 and TRBJ1-5; D ambiguous. Germline CDR1 and CDR2: MNHNS and SASEGT. This CDR3 is built from 15 residues. V was pared by 0 bases and J by 1 base, with 7 bases between. The CDR3 DNA follows: TGTGCCAGCAGTGAAGCTCCGGGAAGCAATCAGCCCCAGCATTTT. It codes for CASSEAPGSNQPQHF.

This clone has only one observation. At one end, the junction sequence differs from germline, possibly due to a read error. Other nucleotide sequences from this sample produce the same CDR3. The V gene is TRBV6-5, the J gene TRBJ1-2, with unresolved D. This CDR3 has 13 amino acids. In germline, CDR1 is MNHEY, CDR2 SVGAGI. Here the CDR3 reads CASSRGTNYGYTF. CDR3 bases: TGCGCCAGCAGTCGCGGTACTAACTATGGCTACACCTTC.

This chain uses TRBV5-5 with TRBJ1-5, with no clear D. Trimming stripped 1 base from V and 7 bases from J, with 9 bases between. CDR3 size: 13 residues. Germline loops: CDR1 SGHKS, CDR2 YYEKEE (reference sequence). The CDR3 loop reads CASSLNTEQPQHF. The CDR3 DNA reads as TGTGCCAGCAGCTTGAACACAGAACAGCCCCAGCATTTT. Full variable domain (outside the CDR3, taken from reference TRBV5-5 and TRBJ1-5): DAGVTQSPTHLIKTRGQQVTLRCSPISGHKSVSWYQQVLGQGPQFIFQYYEKEERGRGNFPDRFSARQFPNYSSELNVNALLLGDSALYLCASSLNTEQPQHFGDGTRLSIL.

The V gene is TRBV5-1, the J gene TRBJ2-7; TRBD2 aligns across 10 bases. This CDR3 is built from 16 residues. Germline values: CDR1 SGHRS, CDR2 YFSETQ. V was clipped by 4 bases and J by 2 bases; unmatched bases: 9. The CDR3 nucleotides are TGCGCCAGCAGCGACCTGACTAGCGGGCCTCCCTACGAGCAGTACTTC. Protein product: CASSDLTSGPPYEQYF.

The chain joins TRBV19 to TRBJ1-1, with 7 bases that match TRBD1. The CDR3 is made up of 16 amino acids. Germline CDR1 reads LNHDA; CDR2 reads SQIVND (reference sequence). V trimming: 6 bases; J trimming: 1 base; junction bases outside the gene matches: 11. Here the CDR3 DNA reads TGTGCCAGTAGGCCCAGACAGGGACTAGGGAACACTGAAGCTTTCTTT. Residues: CASRPRQGLGNTEAFF.

The chain recombines TRBV2 with TRBJ1-2, with a possible D match to TRBD1 (6 bases). With 9 bases removed from V and 4 bases from J, the gap between germline ends came to 18 bases. The CDR3 is made up of 14 amino acids. CDR1 and CDR2 (germline): SNHLY, FYNNEI. The CDR3 region has the DNA TGTGCCAGGGCCAAAACAGGGAGCGGCTATGGCTACACCTTC. Its protein is CARAKTGSGYGYTF.

The rearrangement joins TRBV19 to TRBJ1-1; 7 bases align to TRBD1. Per the germline V gene, CDR1 is LNHDA and CDR2 is SQIVND (reference sequence). CDR3 length equals 12 residues. V trimming: 6 bases; J trimming: 9 bases; junction bases outside the gene matches: 7. The CDR3, as DNA: TGTGCCAGTAGCACCCTCAGGGGGAAAGCTTTCTTT. Its protein product is CASSTLRGKAFF.

The chain is built from TRBV7-9 and TRBJ2-1; TRBD1 matches at 9 bases. CDR1 is SEHNR, CDR2 FQNEAQ, per germline (reference sequence). The CDR3 is 16 amino acids. The trim removed 2 bases at V and 6 bases at J, leaving 8 bases unmatched. The CDR3 sequence: CASSLSAGQGSNEQFF. DNA of the CDR3: TGTGCCAGCAGCTTAAGTGCGGGACAGGGAAGCAATGAGCAGTTCTTC.

The chain is built from TRBV2 and TRBJ1-1; D remains ambiguous. The CDR3 loop spans 13 amino acids. Germline V gene sequence: CDR1 SNHLY, CDR2 FYNNEI. V lost 0 bases to trimming and J lost 1 base, with 3 bases between them. The CDR3 is CASSEAENTEAFF. CDR3 coding DNA: TGTGCCAGCAGTGAAGCTGAGAACACTGAAGCTTTCTTT.

This clone occurred once. The chain is built from TRBV12-5 and TRBJ2-3; TRBD1 matches at 7 bases. Germline V gene data show CDR1 as LGHNT and CDR2 as FRNRAP. The CDR3 extends over 17 amino acids. The V segment lost 6 bases and the J segment 0 bases; nucleotides outside the gene matches: 12. CDR3 sequence (DNA): TGTGCTAGTGGATCGGGACAGCTTTCAACTAGCACAGATACGCAGTATTTT. This sequence encodes CASGSGQLSTSTDTQYF.

The chain is built from TRBV28 and TRBJ1-5; 8 bases are a match to TRBD1. This CDR3 is 14 amino acids long. J was trimmed by 3 bases and V by 10 bases; bases with no gene match: 8. Germline CDR1 MDHEN, CDR2 SYDVKM. The chain's CDR3 is CATLGQVDNQPQHF. The CDR3 coding sequence is TGTGCCACCTTGGGACAGGTGGACAATCAGCCCCAGCATTTT.

The V and J genes are TRBV7-6 and TRBJ2-5; D possibly corresponds to TRBD2 (6 bases). CDR1 and CDR2 from the germline V gene are SGHVS and FNYEAQ. Trimming removed 5 bases from V and 4 bases from J, with 20 bases in between. The CDR3 consists of 16 residues. The CDR3 region is CASSLLTAGWAETQYF. The CDR3 DNA follows: TGTGCCAGCAGCCTGCTTACAGCGGGCTGGGCAGAGACCCAGTACTTC.

This clone was seen a handful of times. The rearrangement links TRBV6-5 to TRBJ2-3, with D possibly called TRBD1 or TRBD2 (5 bases each). Per germline, CDR1 MNHEY and CDR2 SVGAGI. This CDR3 has 15 amino acids. V was pared by 8 bases and J by 2 bases, with 17 bases between. CDR3 bases: TGTGCCAGCCAGAACGGGGCAGAACCCACAGATACGCAGTATTTT. Translated: CASQNGAEPTDTQYF.

V gene TRBV6-7 combines with J gene TRBJ1-5; 7 bases map to TRBD1. TRBV6-7 is an ORF, with its function uncertain. V was pared by 6 bases and J by 1 base, with 3 bases of the junction left unmatched. The CDR3 covers 14 residues. CDR3 residues: CASRRQGSNQPQHF. The CDR3 nucleotides read TGTGCCAGCAGACGACAGGGAAGCAATCAGCCCCAGCATTTT.

J is TRBJ1-3 and V is TRBV3-1 (or the pseudogene TRBV3-2); D not certain. V was shortened by 1 base and J by 4 bases, with 5 bases between the two germline ends. This CDR3 has 13 residues. From germline, CDR1 is LGHDT and CDR2 YNNKEL (reference sequence). In DNA, the CDR3 is TGTGCCAGCAGCCAAGGGCGGGGAAACACCATATATTTT. It yields the protein CASSQGRGNTIYF.

The chain has TRBV7-2 and TRBJ2-2; TRBD2 agrees at 11 bases. V lost 0 bases, J lost 3 bases, and 3 bases stayed unmatched. In germline, CDR1 is SGHTA, CDR2 FQGNSA. CDR3 size: 17 residues. The CDR3 loop reads CASSLATSGTHTGELFF. CDR3 in DNA: TGTGCCAGCAGCTTAGCGACTAGCGGGACCCACACCGGGGAGCTGTTTTTT. The entire variable domain, with the rest obtained from reference TRBV7-2 and TRBJ2-2, is as follows: GAGVSQSPSNKVTEKGKDVELRCDPISGHTALYWYRQSLGQGLEFLIYFQGNSAPDKSGLPSDRFSAERTGGSVSTLTIQRTQQEDSAVYLCASSLATSGTHTGELFFGEGSRLTVL.

The chain links TRBV19 to TRBJ2-5; D remains ambiguous. Germline assignment: CDR1 LNHDA and CDR2 SQIVND (reference sequence). The CDR3 runs to 14 residues. The ends were cut back, 1 base at V and 5 bases at J, with 11 bases in the middle. CDR3 amino acids: CASSIGDLGETQYF. CDR3 coding DNA: TGTGCCAGTAGTATAGGAGACTTGGGCGAGACCCAGTACTTC.

J is TRBJ1-4 and V is TRBV5-1, with TRBD1 matching over 10 bases. Per germline, CDR1 SGHRS and CDR2 YFSETQ. The CDR3 spans 13 residues. Losses at the gene ends were 7 bases for V and 8 bases for J; bases not matched to a gene: 5. The CDR3 sequence is CASCRDRGEKLFF. In DNA form, the CDR3 reads TGCGCCAGCTGTCGGGACAGGGGCGAAAAACTGTTTTTT. The whole variable domain, filled in from reference TRBV5-1 and TRBJ1-4, reads KAGVTQTPRYLIKTRGQQVTLSCSPISGHRSVSWYQQTPGQGLQFLFEYFSETQRNKGNFPGRFSGRQFSNSRSEMNVSTLELGDSALYLCASCRDRGEKLFFGSGTQLSVL.

This clone was seen just once. Other DNA sequences within the sample encode an identical CDR3. The chain couples TRBV5-6 to TRBJ2-7, with 12 bases aligning to TRBD2. Per germline, CDR1 SGHDT and CDR2 YYEEEE. This CDR3 has 19 residues. V shed 4 bases and J 3 bases; nucleotides not matched to a gene: 17. CDR3 residues: CASSALAGGIGAQFYEQYF. DNA for the CDR3: TGTGCCAGCAGCGCGCTAGCGGGGGGGATAGGGGCCCAATTCTACGAGCAGTACTTC.